This is a list of T cell receptor beta chains from one sample in a study of technical replicates of blood from a few donors. Only in-frame clones appear in the TCRdb table, and some are missing; sequencing was by immunoSEQ multiplex PCR. The sample carries 80,000 to 100,000 clones, 95% to 97% recorded once. Sequenced sample: T cells isolated from PBMCs. These receptors were obtained from a human donor in good health. Each CDR3 is given with its conserved first and last residue. The D gene is left open where the match is weak. Clone size is given for some rows only: seen once, a few or many times, or a class if the clone is expanded.

clone size	V gene	D gene	J gene	CDR3 protein	CDR3 DNA
.	TRBV19	TRBD1	TRBJ1-5	CASSGPGTGGNQPQHF	TGTGCCAGTAGCGGTCCGGGGACAGGGGGTAATCAGCCCCAGCATTTT
.	TRBV6-1	.	TRBJ2-1	CASDLFSGTGDEQFF	TGTGCCAGCGACCTTTTCAGCGGGACAGGCGATGAGCAGTTCTTC
once	TRBV27	TRBD1	TRBJ2-5	CASSFGQGARIETQYF	TGTGCCAGCAGTTTCGGACAGGGGGCGCGAATAGAGACCCAGTACTTC
.	TRBV7-8	TRBD1	TRBJ1-1	CASSFRKPYTGDGTEAFF	TGTGCCAGCAGCTTTCGTAAACCTTATACAGGGGACGGCACTGAAGCTTTCTTT
.	TRBV7-3	.	TRBJ2-1	CASSLILAGYNEQFF	TGTGCCAGCAGCTTAATTCTTGCGGGATACAATGAGCAGTTCTTC
.	TRBV5-6	TRBD1	TRBJ1-2	CASSHRDRGHLGYGYTF	TGTGCCAGCAGCCACCGGGACAGGGGCCACCTTGGATATGGCTACACCTTC
.	TRBV30	.	TRBJ1-5	CAWTPGQANQPQHF	TGTGCCTGGACACCTGGGCAGGCGAATCAGCCCCAGCATTTT
.	TRBV28	TRBD1	TRBJ2-2	CASSETGGSGELFF	TGTGCCAGCAGTGAAACAGGGGGCTCCGGGGAGCTGTTTTTT
once	TRBV9	.	TRBJ2-2	CASTPGRGQYTGELFF	TGTGCCAGCACCCCAGGCAGGGGTCAATACACCGGGGAGCTGTTTTTT
.	TRBV27	TRBD2	TRBJ2-1	CASSLGLAGGPQFF	TGTGCCAGCAGCCTCGGACTAGCGGGAGGGCCCCAGTTCTTC
.	TRBV6-5	TRBD1	TRBJ1-1	CASSLTGGETEAFF	TGTGCCAGCAGTTTAACAGGGGGAGAAACTGAAGCTTTCTTT
.	TRBV10-2	.	TRBJ1-1	CASSVTGQWTEAFF	TGCGCCAGCAGCGTGACAGGCCAATGGACTGAAGCTTTCTTT
.	TRBV27	TRBD1	TRBJ1-2	CASSWGQNYGYTF	TGTGCCAGCAGTTGGGGACAGAACTATGGCTACACCTTC
.	TRBV11-3	.	TRBJ2-5	CASSSWGRDQTQYF	TGTGCCAGCAGCTCATGGGGCAGGGATCAGACCCAGTACTTC
.	TRBV19	TRBD2	TRBJ2-1	CASTLRGGLNEQFF	TGTGCCAGTACCTTACGGGGGGGATTGAATGAGCAGTTCTTC
.	TRBV7-9	TRBD1	TRBJ2-5	CAGLLTGAETQYF	TGTGCCGGACTTCTGACAGGGGCAGAGACCCAGTACTTC
once	TRBV2	TRBD1	TRBJ1-3	CASIGTGVNTIYF	TGTGCCAGCATAGGGACAGGAGTAAACACCATATATTTT
.	TRBV6-5	.	TRBJ1-1	CASSPYRGVTEAFF	TGTGCCAGCAGTCCCTATCGGGGGGTGACTGAAGCTTTCTTT
.	TRBV28	.	TRBJ1-2	CASSFMDTIWSYGYTF	TGTGCCAGCAGTTTTATGGACACAATATGGAGCTATGGCTACACCTTC
.	TRBV7-3	TRBD1	TRBJ2-7	CASSWTGAGEQYF	TGTGCCAGCAGCTGGACAGGGGCGGGCGAGCAGTACTTC
.	TRBV5-8	.	TRBJ1-3	CASRLGGSGNTIYF	TGTGCCAGCAGATTAGGGGGATCCGGAAACACCATATATTTT
.	TRBV15	.	TRBJ2-5	CATSRDRSGVGRRETQYF	TGTGCCACCAGCAGAGATAGGTCCGGGGTCGGGAGAAGAGAGACCCAGTACTTC
.	TRBV6-5	.	TRBJ2-3	CASSYTINQGPDTQYF	TGTGCCAGCAGTTACACCATCAATCAGGGCCCAGATACGCAGTATTTT
.	TRBV30	TRBD2	TRBJ2-5	CARRSGRASETQYF	TGTGCCAGGCGGAGCGGGAGGGCCAGCGAGACCCAGTACTTC
once	TRBV5-1	TRBD1	TRBJ1-2	CASSFALEPGQGFGYTF	TGCGCCAGCAGCTTTGCCCTCGAACCGGGACAGGGTTTTGGCTACACCTTC
.	TRBV6-1	TRBD2	TRBJ2-3	CASSEGGGRDTQYF	TGTGCCAGCAGTGAAGGGGGGGGTCGGGATACGCAGTATTTT
.	TRBV2	.	TRBJ2-7	CASSESVLYEQYF	TGTGCCAGCAGTGAGTCCGTTCTCTACGAGCAGTACTTC
.	TRBV4-1	.	TRBJ1-5	CASSQVSLGINQPQHF	TGCGCCAGCAGCCAAGTAAGTCTAGGCATCAATCAGCCCCAGCATTTT
once	TRBV7-9	TRBD2	TRBJ2-1	CASSLTGLAGVDEQFF	TGTGCCAGCAGCTTAACAGGACTAGCGGGAGTGGATGAGCAGTTCTTC
once	TRBV5-6	.	TRBJ2-2	CASSLAIGYLTGELFF	TGTGCCAGCAGCTTGGCCATCGGGTACCTCACCGGGGAGCTGTTTTTT
.	TRBV19	.	TRBJ2-3	CASSLRTTRGDTQYF	TGTGCCAGTAGTCTCCGGACTACACGGGGAGATACGCAGTATTTT
few	TRBV5-4	TRBD2	TRBJ2-3	CASSLAEWSGTARDTQYF	TGTGCCAGCAGCTTGGCCGAGTGGAGCGGGACTGCTCGAGATACGCAGTATTTT
.	TRBV15	TRBD2	TRBJ2-4	CATSRDKGGGRAPKNIQYF	TGTGCCACCAGCAGAGATAAGGGCGGTGGGAGGGCCCCCAAAAACATTCAGTACTTC
once	TRBV9	TRBD2	TRBJ2-1	CASSATATREAYNEQFF	TGTGCCAGCAGCGCAACCGCAACTCGGGAGGCCTACAATGAGCAGTTCTTC
.	TRBV4-3	.	TRBJ1-3	CASSQTGGGGNTIYF	TGCGCCAGCAGCCAAACCGGCGGGGGGGGAAACACCATATATTTT
.	TRBV28	TRBD1	TRBJ1-2	CASSLTGLYGYTF	TGTGCCAGCAGTTTGACAGGGCTTTATGGCTACACCTTC
.	TRBV9	TRBD1	TRBJ2-7	CASSVTGTGYEQYF	TGTGCCAGCAGCGTTACAGGGACAGGCTACGAGCAGTACTTC
few	TRBV10-1	.	TRBJ1-1	CASSDWETEAFF	TGCGCCAGCAGCGATTGGGAGACTGAAGCTTTCTTT
.	TRBV7-6	.	TRBJ2-7	CASSLLTSYEQYF	TGTGCCAGCAGCTTATTAACTAGCTACGAGCAGTACTTC
.	TRBV9	.	TRBJ2-2	CASSVPGGLAGELFF	TGTGCCAGCAGCGTACCCGGAGGCCTAGCCGGGGAGCTGTTTTTT
.	TRBV9	.	TRBJ2-1	CASSVEKLPMEEQFF	TGTGCCAGCAGCGTAGAAAAACTGCCCATGGAGGAGCAGTTCTTC
.	TRBV6-5	TRBD2	TRBJ2-7	CASSYRLAGSSYEQYF	TGTGCCAGCAGTTACCGGCTAGCGGGGAGCTCCTACGAGCAGTACTTC
once	TRBV7-3	.	TRBJ2-3	CASSSADTQYF	TGTGCCAGCAGCTCCGCAGATACGCAGTATTTT
.	TRBV20-1	.	TRBJ2-7	CSATHYEQYF	TGCAGTGCTACCCACTACGAGCAGTACTTC
once	TRBV9	TRBD1	TRBJ1-4	CASSVMSGTGNEKLFF	TGTGCCAGCAGCGTAATGTCCGGGACAGGGAATGAAAAACTGTTTTTT
.	TRBV7-7	TRBD2	TRBJ2-1	CASSLIVGSGNYNEQFF	TGTGCCAGCAGCTTAATTGTAGGTAGCGGGAATTACAATGAGCAGTTCTTC
.	TRBV19	.	TRBJ2-1	CASTHPGTSNNEQFF	TGTGCCAGTACCCACCCCGGGACAAGCAACAATGAGCAGTTCTTC
.	TRBV4-1	TRBD2	TRBJ2-5	CASSQKGLAGDQETQYF	TGCGCCAGCAGCCAAAAGGGACTAGCGGGAGACCAAGAGACCCAGTACTTC
.	TRBV7-3	.	TRBJ2-2	CASSLTRGIMDTGELFF	TGTGCCAGCAGCTTAACGAGGGGGATCATGGACACCGGGGAGCTGTTTTTT
.	TRBV6-5	TRBD1	TRBJ1-1	CASTSQGKAFF	TGTGCCAGCACCTCACAGGGGAAAGCTTTCTTT